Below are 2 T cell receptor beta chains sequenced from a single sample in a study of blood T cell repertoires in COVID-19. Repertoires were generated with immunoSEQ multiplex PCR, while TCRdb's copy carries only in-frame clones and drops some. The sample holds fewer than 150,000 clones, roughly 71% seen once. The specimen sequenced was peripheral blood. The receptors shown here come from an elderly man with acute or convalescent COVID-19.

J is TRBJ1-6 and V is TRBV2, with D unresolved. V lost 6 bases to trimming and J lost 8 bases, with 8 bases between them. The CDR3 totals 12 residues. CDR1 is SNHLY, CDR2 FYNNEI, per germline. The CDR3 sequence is CASRRRDSPLHF. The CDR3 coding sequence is TGTGCCAGCAGAAGGAGGGATTCACCCCTCCACTTT.

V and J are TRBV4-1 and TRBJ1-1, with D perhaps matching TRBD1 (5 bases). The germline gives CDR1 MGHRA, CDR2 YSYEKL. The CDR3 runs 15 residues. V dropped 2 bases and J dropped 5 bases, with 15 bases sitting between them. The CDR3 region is CASSQRTILGTEAFF. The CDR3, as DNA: TGCGCCAGCAGCCAAAGGACAATCCTAGGAACTGAAGCTTTCTTT.